The 14 T cell receptor beta chains below were found in one sample sequenced in a study of control samples from healthy donors and cancer patients. Using immunoSEQ multiplex PCR, the repertoire was profiled, and TCRdb retains in-frame clones only, with some absent. The sample shows roughly 400,000 clones, 90% of them seen only once. The specimen was PBMCs. The receptor set was obtained from a man aged 35 to 55 with head and neck cancer.

This clone appeared once. This chain connects TRBV19 to TRBJ2-3; 10 positions agree with TRBD2. Germline V lookup: CDR1 LNHDA, CDR2 SQIVND (reference sequence). The CDR3 is 15 residues long. V lost 6 bases and J lost 2; bases outside the gene matches: 5. For the CDR3, the DNA is TGTGCCAGTAGCCCTAGCGGGAGTCCCACAGATACGCAGTATTTT. This codes for CASSPSGSPTDTQYF.

Written as DNA, the CDR3 is TGCAGTGCTAGTTTACCAGGGCAGGTAGAGACCCAGTACTTC. Its protein product is CSASLPGQVETQYF. The J gene is TRBJ2-5, the V gene TRBV20-1; perhaps TRBD1 as D (5 bases). Germline V gives CDR1 DFQATT, CDR2 SNEGSKA (reference sequence). V was shortened by 3 bases and J by 4 bases, with 15 bases between the two germline ends. The CDR3 spans 14 residues.

V usage is TRBV24-1 and J usage is TRBJ2-1; no clear D gene. The CDR3 consists of 15 residues. V was clipped by 2 bases and J by 3 bases, with 10 bases between them. Per germline, CDR1 KGHDR and CDR2 SFDVKD. The CDR3 region has the DNA TGTGCCACCAGTGATTCCGGTAAAAACTACAATGAGCAGTTCTTC. This translates into CATSDSGKNYNEQFF.

The chain carries TRBV30 and TRBJ1-1; tentatively, D is TRBD1 (5 bases). The V end was cut by 4 bases, the J end by 5 bases, with 14 bases between. Germline V gene lookup returns CDR1 GTSNPN and CDR2 SVGIG (reference sequence). The CDR3 consists of 13 residues. CDR3 sequence (DNA): TGTGCCTGGACGTGGGGCGGAGGGACTGAAGCTTTCTTT. Amino acids: CAWTWGGGTEAFF.

This chain uses TRBV27 with TRBJ2-7; D perhaps matches TRBD1 (6 bases). The germline V gene encodes CDR1 MNHEY and CDR2 SMNVEV (reference sequence). V lost 3 bases and J 6 bases, leaving 12 bases between the germline ends. CDR3 length equals 13 residues. Here the CDR3 DNA reads TGTGCCAGCAGTTTTCCGGACAGAACCGAGCAGTACTTC. It encodes CASSFPDRTEQYF.

This chain links TRBV15 with TRBJ1-2; maybe TRBD1 (6 bases). Germline values: CDR1 LNHNV, CDR2 YYDKDF (reference sequence). V dropped 6 bases and J dropped 7 bases, with 21 bases sitting between them. This CDR3 is built from 15 residues. The CDR3 DNA reads as TGTGCCACCAGGGCCCGCGTGGGGGCCGGAATTGGCTACACCTTC. Translation: CATRARVGAGIGYTF.

In its sample, this clone was seen once. The same CDR3 arises from other DNA sequences in this sample as well. The rearrangement uses TRBV15 and TRBJ2-2, with D hard to call. The length of the CDR3 is 13 residues. Germline V CDR1 and CDR2: LNHNV, YYDKDF (reference sequence). The germline V and J ends were trimmed by 0 bases and 8 bases, with 7 bases remaining between them. This CDR3 reads CATSRDRSGELFF. As DNA, the CDR3 is TGTGCCACCAGCAGAGATAGAAGTGGGGAGCTGTTTTTT. Full variable domain (missing parts from reference TRBV15 and TRBJ2-2): DAMVIQNPRYQVTQFGKPVTLSCSQTLNHNVMYWYQQKSSQAPKLLFHYYDKDFNNEADTPDNFQSRRPNTSFCFLDIRSPGLGDTAMYLCATSRDRSGELFFGEGSRLTVL.

The chain uses TRBV4-1 and TRBJ2-7, with 9 bases that match TRBD2. Germline CDR1 reads MGHRA; CDR2 reads YSYEKL. The CDR3 is 16 residues long. V shed 0 bases and J 1 base; nucleotides not matched to a gene: 4. DNA for the CDR3: TGCGCCAGCAGCCAAGATGGGGCGGGAGGGTCCTACGAGCAGTACTTC. Translation gives CASSQDGAGGSYEQYF.

Concerning this clone: A junction end diverges from the germline sequence, so it may reflect a read error. Here the CDR3 DNA reads TGTGCCAGCAGTTACTCGCAGGGGACAAGCCCCTCACAATTGTTC. It yields the protein CASSYSQGTSPSQLF. The J gene is TRBJ1-2, the V gene TRBV6-6; possible D gene TRBD1, 6 bases. Per germline, CDR1 MNHNY and CDR2 SVGAGI (reference sequence). The CDR3 extends over 15 amino acids.

The chain joins TRBV27 to TRBJ2-2; 11 nucleotides line up with TRBD2. Germline values: CDR1 MNHEY, CDR2 SMNVEV (reference sequence). The junction had 5 bases not matched to a gene; V was cut back by 10 bases and J by 4 bases. The CDR3 is 14 amino acids. The CDR3, as DNA: TGTGCCACCTTCCTAGCGGGGGGCACCGGGGAGCTGTTTTTT. Residues: CATFLAGGTGELFF.

The J gene is TRBJ2-7, the V gene TRBV27; 10 positions agree with TRBD1. The germline gives CDR1 MNHEY, CDR2 SMNVEV (reference sequence). The CDR3 loop spans 12 amino acids. The V segment lost 6 bases and the J segment 9 bases; nucleotides outside the gene matches: 5. The CDR3 nucleotides are TGTGCCAGCAGAATGACAGGGGGCGGGCAGTACTTC. The encoded protein is CASRMTGGGQYF.

The rearrangement joins TRBV15 to TRBJ1-2; D is undetermined. Germline V lookup: CDR1 LNHNV, CDR2 YYDKDF (reference sequence). The CDR3 is 14 amino acids. Trimming removed 0 bases at V and 8 bases at J, with 13 bases between. As DNA, the CDR3 is TGTGCCACCAGCAGAGAGGGGTACTTGGGAGGCTACACCTTC. It encodes CATSREGYLGGYTF. Based on the CDR3 plus reference TRBV15 and TRBJ1-2, the full variable domain is DAMVIQNPRYQVTQFGKPVTLSCSQTLNHNVMYWYQQKSSQAPKLLFHYYDKDFNNEADTPDNFQSRRPNTSFCFLDIRSPGLGDTAMYLCATSREGYLGGYTFGSGTRLTVV.

This chain joins TRBV5-6 and TRBJ2-7; no firm D call. Looked up from germline, CDR1 is SGHDT and CDR2 is YYEEEE. The CDR3 loop spans 15 amino acids. V lost 1 base to trimming and J lost 2 bases, with 13 bases between them. CDR3 protein: CASSLLIVGAYEQYF. The DNA of the CDR3 is TGTGCCAGCAGCTTGTTGATCGTTGGGGCCTACGAGCAGTACTTC.

As for this clone: Other DNA sequences of this sample code for an identical CDR3. J is TRBJ1-2 and V is TRBV27; no firm D call. The ends were cut back, 4 bases at V and 5 bases at J, with 11 bases in the middle. This CDR3 spans 13 amino acids. Germline lookup yields CDR1 MNHEY and CDR2 SMNVEV (reference sequence). The CDR3 sequence is CASSSGRSYGYTF. The CDR3 DNA reads as TGTGCCAGCAGTTCCGGCAGATCTTATGGCTACACCTTC.